This T cell receptor beta chain stems from a study of cytomegalovirus exposure and HLA in healthy donors. Study results and limitations: From TCR beta sequences, most subjects' HLA-A and HLA-B alleles were reportedly predicted accurately.

The CDR3 extends over 14 amino acids. Per germline, CDR1 SGHVS and CDR2 FNYEAQ. Trimming left V 0 bases short and J 1 base short, with 7 bases between. PCR was performed using 60 Vbeta and 13 Jbeta primers. TCRdb keeps only in-frame clones here, not all; method: immunoSEQ multiplex PCR. The sample carries almost 200,000 clones, 65% to 90% recorded once. Details on this clone: Its antigen is unidentified.

This sequence was found in a woman between 50 and 59 years old in good health and CMV-seronegative. The chain is built from TRBV7-6 and TRBJ2-7; a weak D match, TRBD1 (5 bases). Material for sequencing was PBMCs. The CDR3 coding sequence is TGTGCCAGCAGCTTAGCGGGGCAGTCCTACGAGCAGTACTTC. It encodes CASSLAGQSYEQYF.